This TCR beta chain was sequenced for a study of identical twins (TCRdb year 2016). About the full investigation: TCR alpha and beta repertoires from monozygotic twins, unrelated adults of various ages and cord blood were deep-sequenced to test whether fetal clonotypes persist. To rule out contamination, replicate twin experiments were performed at different times with different library preparation protocols.

Sequences MNHEY (CDR1) and SVGEGT (CDR2) are obtained from the germline V gene. The CDR3 runs 13 residues from the cysteine to the phenylalanine. The read is trimmed to its CDR3 DNA, 39 bases read in frame from base 1. Unmatched junction bases come to 5, with V trimmed by 7 bases and J by 2 bases. Library preparation used 5' RACE. Instrument used: Illumina HiSeq 2000. Template switching introduced a universal primer binding site; the final cDNA contained a unique molecular identifier, enabling accurate counting of TCR cDNA molecules. First-strand cDNA for TCR alpha and beta chains was synthesized from specific primers in the conserved constant-segment region. To control for contamination, every cDNA library was double barcoded, receiving both a SMART-Mk sample barcode and Illumina barcodes. TruSeq adapter sequences along with Illumina sample barcodes were introduced in two successive PCR steps. The Illumina HiSeq platform was used with custom primers to sequence TCR alpha and beta cDNA libraries. As for how the authors treated the data: Unique molecular identifiers were extracted from raw reads with MiGEC, and CDR3 positions were determined with MiXCR. Recombination models were inferred per individual with the repgenHMM and IGoR tools using an EM algorithm. The tcR package in R was used for shared clonotype analysis, with sharing normalized by the product of cloneset sizes. To study raw recombination free of thymic and clonal selection effects, out-of-frame nonproductive sequences were analyzed. TCRdb reran the public reads through fastp at Q25 and MiXCR, keeping productive beta chains. Each record represents a unique CDR3 protein, reported with the most common genes and DNA among its rows. The V and J calls here are based on TCRdb, not the publication. The sample table shows approximately 690,000 distinct CDR3 sequences, and 5.5% to 6.5% are seen once. The ten largest clones take up roughly 1.8% of the sample.

The investigation overall reported the following: Out-of-frame TCR alpha sharing in monozygotic twins was systematically underestimated by recombination models, whereas sharing between unrelated individuals was in agreement with the recombination models. Fewer insertions were carried by abundant cord blood beta clonotypes; a weaker similar trend was observed in young adult naive repertoires, while no such trend was observed in memory repertoires. Compared with coincidental sharing between unrelated individuals, an excess of low generation-probability sequences was observed among out-of-frame TCR alpha sequences shared between twins. Invariant T cells such as MAIT and iNKT could partly confound zero-insertion analyses, though diverse VJ usage argued against this for most clonotypes. Conclusions relied on cross-sectional statistical analysis, since the same donors could not be followed over many years. Excess twin sharing in beta out-of-frame sequences was weaker because fewer shared sequences lowered the signal-to-noise ratio.

Remarks on this clonotype: Its cognate antigen has yet to be identified. Base qualities are not at hand, and no much larger clone is one base apart.

Every donor in the study was a healthy Caucasian. The researchers also sequenced three unrelated adults who were not twins: a male aged 18 to 30, a male aged 50 to 60, and a female aged 50 to 60. Miltenyi CD45RO+ enrichment and human naive T-cell isolation kits were used to isolate memory (CD45RO+) and naive T cells from PBMC. The rearranged chain carries TRBV6-2 or TRBV6-3 and TRBJ2-7; a stretch of 7 junction bases matches TRBD2. The clonotype was recovered from a man between 18 and 35 years old in good health. Material for sequencing was naive T cells sorted from blood. This specimen's cell subset or site label, per the study, means: cells isolated with a human naive T-cell isolation kit. The nucleotide sequence reads as follows: TGTGCCAGCACGCCCGGGAGGCCCTACGAGCAGTACTTC. This encodes CASTPGRPYEQYF.